The rows below give T cell receptor beta chains drawn from one sample of a study of somatic mutations in cytotoxic T cells in rheumatoid arthritis. Profiled with immunoSEQ multiplex PCR; TCRdb holds only in-frame clones, not every one. This table holds 15,000 to 20,000 clones, about 80% found once. The source material was CD8+ T cells sorted from blood. All receptors come from an adult with rheumatoid arthritis. Both conserved end residues are part of each CDR3. The D gene is left open where the match is weak. Some rows have no size entry. The others give once, few or many, or a class for an expanded clone.

J gene	V gene	D gene	clone size	CDR3 DNA	CDR3 protein
TRBJ2-1	TRBV6-1	NA	NA	TGTGCCAGCAGTGGGCAGATCTCCATCCCTTACAATGAGCAGTTCTTC	CASSGQISIPYNEQFF
TRBJ1-1	TRBV14	NA	NA	TGTGCCAGCAGCCTAAGGGGTCGGGGGGCCGACCTGAACACTGAAGCTTTCTTT	CASSLRGRGADLNTEAFF
TRBJ2-1	TRBV27	TRBD2	medium-sized	TGTGCCAGCAGTCCCTCGGGGAGGGGTGAGCAGTTCTTC	CASSPSGRGEQFF
TRBJ2-5	TRBV28	NA	NA	TGTGCCAGCAGTCCAGGGAAGACCCAGTACTTC	CASSPGKTQYF
TRBJ2-1	TRBV5-6	NA	once	TGTGCCAGCAGCTTTCAGGGGACCTACAATGAGCAGTTCTTC	CASSFQGTYNEQFF
TRBJ1-6	TRBV4-1	TRBD1	NA	TGCGCCAGCAGCCAACCGACAGGGGTAAGTTCACCCCTCCACTTT	CASSQPTGVSSPLHF
TRBJ2-5	TRBV28	NA	NA	TGTGCCAGCATCCACAGGGGAGCGGGAGAGACCCAGTACTTC	CASIHRGAGETQYF
TRBJ2-2	TRBV9	NA	NA	TGTGCCAGCAGCGTAGGGGAGAAAGAGCCGAACACCGGGGAGCTGTTTTTT	CASSVGEKEPNTGELFF
TRBJ2-3	TRBV6-5	NA	NA	TGTGCCAGCAGTTACACCGGCACAGATACGCAGTATTTT	CASSYTGTDTQYF
TRBJ2-1	TRBV6-4	NA	NA	TGTGCCAGCAGTGACTCCCCGGGGGCCTTGAATGAGCAGTTCTTC	CASSDSPGALNEQFF
TRBJ1-6	TRBV13	TRBD1	NA	TGTGCCAGCAGCTTACTCGGGACAGGGGGATATAATTCACCCCTCCACTTT	CASSLLGTGGYNSPLHF
TRBJ2-2	TRBV19	NA	NA	TGTGCCAGTAGCCCGATCTTCGAGGAGCTGTTTTTT	CASSPIFEELFF
TRBJ1-5	TRBV2	TRBD1	NA	TGTGCCAGCAGTGGGGGACAGGGCAATCAGCCCCAGCATTTT	CASSGGQGNQPQHF
TRBJ2-3	TRBV9	TRBD2	once	TGTGCCAGCAAGGGGGGTCTAGCGGGAGATACGCAGTATTTT	CASKGGLAGDTQYF
TRBJ1-1	TRBV12-5	NA	NA	TGTGCTTACCGACCCACGGGGAACACTGAAGCTTTCTTT	CAYRPTGNTEAFF
TRBJ1-2	TRBV6-5	NA	NA	TGTGCCAGCAGTTACTCCGGACAGAACTATGGCTACACCTTC	CASSYSGQNYGYTF
TRBJ1-2	TRBV19	NA	NA	TGTGCCAGTAGTGCAACCGGGACTAACTATGGCTACACCTTC	CASSATGTNYGYTF
TRBJ2-5	TRBV11-3	NA	NA	TGTGCCAGCAGCTTAGGACGTGGGCAGGGGGAGACCCAGTACTTC	CASSLGRGQGETQYF
TRBJ2-3	TRBV6-1	TRBD2	once	TGTGCCAGCAGTGAAACTAGCGGGGGGGCCACAGATACGCAGTATTTT	CASSETSGGATDTQYF
TRBJ2-5	TRBV14	NA	once	TGTGCCAGCAGCCAACCCAGACAGGACCATCGGGAGACCCAGTACTTC	CASSQPRQDHRETQYF
TRBJ1-2	TRBV7-3	TRBD1	NA	TGTGCCAGCAGCTTAGCTTCCGGGACAGGGGGCAATGGCTACACCTTC	CASSLASGTGGNGYTF
TRBJ1-2	TRBV9	NA	NA	TGTGCCAGCAGCCCAGTGGTTCAGGGAGACTATGGCTACACCTTC	CASSPVVQGDYGYTF
TRBJ1-5	TRBV27	TRBD1	NA	TGTGCCAGCAGCTACAGGGGGTTCAATCAGCCCCAGCATTTT	CASSYRGFNQPQHF
TRBJ1-1	TRBV28	NA	few	TGTGCCAGCAGTCAACAGGAGAGGGTTTACACTGAAGCTTTCTTT	CASSQQERVYTEAFF
TRBJ2-7	TRBV9	NA	NA	TGTGCCAGCAGCGTAGCTACGGGCGCGGGGTACGAGCAGTACTTC	CASSVATGAGYEQYF
TRBJ2-7	TRBV5-6	NA	NA	TGTGCCAGCAGCGCCGGGGGCTACGAGCAGTACTTC	CASSAGGYEQYF
TRBJ1-4	TRBV5-6	TRBD1	NA	TGTGCCAGCAGCTTCGTGACAGGGGATGAAAAACTGTTTTTT	CASSFVTGDEKLFF
TRBJ1-1	TRBV29-1	NA	NA	TGCAGCGTTGGGGGGCAGGGGAAGGGGAACACTGAAGCTTTCTTT	CSVGGQGKGNTEAFF
TRBJ1-3	TRBV6-1	NA	NA	TGTGCCAGCAGTGAAAAGGTCCTCTCTGGAAACACCATATATTTT	CASSEKVLSGNTIYF
TRBJ1-1	TRBV11-2	NA	NA	TGTGCCAGCAGCCCCGCACAGACGAACACTGAAGCTTTCTTT	CASSPAQTNTEAFF
TRBJ2-1	TRBV28	NA	NA	TGTGCCAGCAGTTCTCCCACCCGGGGGAATGAGCAGTTCTTC	CASSSPTRGNEQFF
TRBJ2-1	TRBV7-9	NA	NA	TGTGCCAGCAGCCCCGAAAGGAGAAATGAGCAGTTCTTC	CASSPERRNEQFF
TRBJ1-5	TRBV19	NA	NA	TGTGCCAGTAGTATCTGGGCTGATAGCAATCAGCCCCAGCATTTT	CASSIWADSNQPQHF
TRBJ2-3	TRBV6-1	NA	NA	TGTGCCAGCAGTGGACGGCCGGTGGGCACCGAACACACAGATACGCAGTATTTT	CASSGRPVGTEHTDTQYF
TRBJ2-1	TRBV9	TRBD1	NA	TGTGCCAGCAGCCGATTCCTTGGACAGGGCCCCTACAATGAGCAGTTCTTC	CASSRFLGQGPYNEQFF
TRBJ2-7	TRBV7-8	NA	once	TGTGCCAGCAGCCGTGGGGACGACCCAGCAATGACACCATACGAGCAGTACTTC	CASSRGDDPAMTPYEQYF
TRBJ2-6	TRBV28	NA	NA	TGTGCCAGCAGTTTAGAGGAGTACACTGGGGCCAACGTCCTGACTTTC	CASSLEEYTGANVLTF
TRBJ2-7	TRBV10-3	NA	NA	TGTGCCATCAGTGAGTCGTATACGGGATCCTACGAGCAGTACTTC	CAISESYTGSYEQYF
TRBJ2-3	TRBV29-1	TRBD2	NA	TGCAGCGCCGACCCCCTAGCGGGGGGGGCTGGTACGCAGTATTTT	CSADPLAGGAGTQYF
TRBJ1-2	TRBV9	NA	NA	TGTGCCAGCAGCGCACAGGGTGCGAGCTACACCTTC	CASSAQGASYTF
TRBJ1-5	TRBV9	NA	NA	TGTGCCAGCAGCGTAGACGGGTTCGAAAATCAGCCCCAGCATTTT	CASSVDGFENQPQHF
TRBJ2-3	TRBV28	NA	NA	TGTGCCAGCAGTTTAAGGGGGGGCACAGATACGCAGTATTTT	CASSLRGGTDTQYF
TRBJ2-1	TRBV5-1	TRBD1	NA	TGCGCCAGCAGAGCGACAGGGAGCTCCTACAATGAGCAGTTCTTC	CASRATGSSYNEQFF
TRBJ2-7	TRBV4-1	TRBD1	NA	TGCGCCAGCAGCCAGGGGGACAGGGTAGCCGAGCAGTACTTC	CASSQGDRVAEQYF
TRBJ2-1	TRBV19	TRBD1	NA	TGTGCCAGTGGGGACAGTCTCTACTACAATGAGCAGTTCTTC	CASGDSLYYNEQFF
TRBJ1-2	TRBV28	NA	once	TGTGCCAGCAGATCCGGGAACTATGGCTACACCTTC	CASRSGNYGYTF
TRBJ1-6	TRBV14	NA	NA	TGTGCCAGCAGCCAAGACGGTTATGCCTTGTGGTCACCCCTCCACTTT	CASSQDGYALWSPLHF
TRBJ1-4	TRBV4-1	NA	NA	TGCGCCAGCAGCCAGGGGCTGGGTAATGAAAAACTGTTTTTT	CASSQGLGNEKLFF
TRBJ1-1	TRBV6-6	NA	NA	TGTGCCAGCATAGGGGAAGTCGCTGAAGCTTTCTTT	CASIGEVAEAFF
TRBJ2-1	TRBV2	NA	once	TGTGCCAGCAGTGGTCGGGGCGTCGAGCAGTTCTTC	CASSGRGVEQFF
TRBJ2-1	TRBV27	NA	NA	TGTGCCACCCGTCAAGTCAGTTACAATGAGCAGTTCTTC	CATRQVSYNEQFF
TRBJ2-2	TRBV4-1	TRBD2	NA	TGCGCCAGCAGCCAAGATCAGAGGCTAGCGGGGGTTGCGAACACCGGGGAGCTGTTTTTT	CASSQDQRLAGVANTGELFF
TRBJ1-1	TRBV27	NA	NA	TGTGCCAGCAGTCCAAGGACAGAAGTGAACACTGAAGCTTTCTTT	CASSPRTEVNTEAFF
TRBJ1-1	TRBV6-1	NA	NA	TGTGCCAGCACACCCGGAGAGGGCGGCTCTGAAGCTTTCTTT	CASTPGEGGSEAFF